The present T cell receptor (beta chain) was sequenced within a study of cytomegalovirus exposure and HLA in healthy donors. Study in general: Of around 400 genotyped donors, roughly 76% grouped in the Caucasian-associated ancestry cluster.

For this clone: No antigen is known for it.

The PCR employed 60 Vbeta primers together with 13 Jbeta primers. TCRdb's table, derived via immunoSEQ multiplex PCR, lists solely in-frame clones and lacks some. This sample yields 250,000 to 350,000 clones, of which roughly 89% are seen a single time; roughly 4% belongs to the top ten. Overall study results and limits: A later examination showed that TCR association rates differed by HLA locus, with DRB1 most and HLA-C fewest. Cytomegalovirus status, reportedly, was diagnosed with high specificity and sensitivity by the classifier. In most subjects, TCR beta sequences reportedly gave accurate predictions of HLA-A and HLA-B alleles.

Trimming removed 1 base from V and 4 bases from J; junction bases left unmatched: 2. CDR3 size: 14 residues. Germline V gene lookup returns CDR1 MNHGY and CDR2 SAAAGT. The TCR comes from a man in his forties in good health and CMV-seropositive. The chain couples TRBV6-8 to TRBJ2-5; TRBD1 matches 8 bases. Sequenced input: PBMCs. The CDR3 here is CASSYWDRRETQYF. CDR3 DNA: TGTGCCAGCAGTTACTGGGACAGGCGAGAGACCCAGTACTTC.